This T cell receptor (beta chain) was identified in a study of blood T cell repertoires in COVID-19. For the study at large: Samples came from the United States, Italy and Spain, spanning acute and convalescent COVID-19. T cells, B-cell-depleted T cells, or PBMCs provided the cDNA or gDNA that served as material.

CDR1 LNHDA and CDR2 SQIVND come from the germline V gene (reference sequence). This CDR3 spans 15 amino acids. Trimming at V came to 4 bases and at J to 4 bases, leaving 5 bases not matched to a gene. The table came from immunoSEQ multiplex PCR; TCRdb's copy has only in-frame clones and leaves some out. The sample shows 150,000 to 200,000 clones, 75% to 90% of them seen only once. Sequencing used peripheral blood. This receptor was obtained from a man between 40 and 49 years old with acute or convalescent COVID-19. This chain connects TRBV19 to TRBJ1-1, with TRBD1 identical over 11 bases. The CDR3 sequence is CASSRGQGASTEAFF. The CDR3 bases are TGTGCCAGTAGTAGAGGACAGGGGGCATCCACTGAAGCTTTCTTT.